The 9 T cell receptor beta chains reported below all come from one sample, sequenced in a study of shared clonotypes between healthy human individuals (TCRdb year 2020). Receptors were amplified or captured by the immunoSEQ multiplex PCR assay. The clones in this table, taken by TCRdb from immuneACCESS, are in-frame only. Not every clone is retained; where verified, under half of the shortfall comes from an unresolved V gene, and the cause of the rest is unknown. The sample table lists some 2.3 million clones, 80% to 95% of them with a count of one. About 0.39% of the sample is held by the ten biggest clonotypes. What was sequenced was naive CD4+ T cells from PBMCs. This specimen's cell subset or site label, interpreted: CD45RA+ positively selected. Every receptor here comes from a young man in good health. Some clones in this sample may be carry-over from other donors' samples.

The chain is built from TRBV4-3 and TRBJ2-1; a possible D gene is TRBD1 (6 bases). Trimming removed 1 base from V and 4 bases from J, with 14 bases in between. The CDR3 contains 16 residues. Germline V CDR1 and CDR2: LGHNA, YSLEER. Here the CDR3 DNA reads TGCGCCAGCAGCCAAGTTTCAGGGGCAGGTTACAATGAGCAGTTCTTC. It translates to CASSQVSGAGYNEQFF.

Comments on this clone: The same CDR3 also results from other DNA sequences found in this sample. The rearrangement links TRBV2 to TRBJ2-3; either TRBD1 or TRBD2 may supply D (5 bases each). The germline CDR1 and CDR2 sequences are SNHLY and FYNNEI. This CDR3 region has 14 residues. The V end was cut by 6 bases, the J end by 0 bases, with 10 bases between. The CDR3 sequence is CASRLGTSTDTQYF. As DNA, the CDR3 is TGTGCCAGCAGACTCGGGACCAGCACAGATACGCAGTATTTT.

V gene TRBV2 combines with J gene TRBJ2-7; 9 positions agree with TRBD2. This CDR3 spans 14 amino acids. Germline values: CDR1 SNHLY, CDR2 FYNNEI. V trimming: 6 bases; J trimming: 6 bases; junction bases outside the gene matches: 9. The DNA for the CDR3 is TGTGCCAGCAGCGGACCCTCGCGGGAGGGCGAGCAGTACTTC. As protein: CASSGPSREGEQYF.

J is TRBJ2-5 and V is TRBV7-2; 8 nucleotides match TRBD2. J lost 3 bases, V lost 1 base, and 7 bases had no gene match. Germline CDR1 and CDR2: SGHTA and FQGNSA. The CDR3 covers 16 residues. In nucleotides, the CDR3 is TGTGCCAGCAGCTTAGGACTAGCGCGGGGCGAAGAGACCCAGTACTTC. Amino acids: CASSLGLARGEETQYF.

This clone was counted a single time. This chain links TRBV5-1 with TRBJ1-1; D might be TRBD1 (5 bases). CDR1 is SGHRS, CDR2 YFSETQ, per germline. Trimming left V 0 bases short and J 11 bases short, with 17 bases between. This CDR3 is 14 amino acids long. The CDR3 DNA reads TGCGCCAGCAGCTTGGGGGGCGCGGAGGTAGGCGCTTTCTTT. Its translation: CASSLGGAEVGAFF.

The rearrangement links TRBV7-6 to TRBJ2-3; 9 nucleotides match TRBD2. The CDR3 covers 16 residues. V was clipped by 5 bases and J by 6 bases; unmatched bases: 12. Germline V gene sequence: CDR1 SGHVS, CDR2 FNYEAQ. The CDR3 spells CASSMLAGVSADTQYF. CDR3 in DNA: TGTGCCAGCAGCATGTTAGCGGGAGTATCAGCTGATACGCAGTATTTT. Filled out from reference TRBV7-6 and TRBJ2-3, the complete variable domain reads GAGVSQSPRYKVTKRGQDVALRCDPISGHVSLYWYRQALGQGPEFLTYFNYEAQQDKSGLPNDRFSAERPEGSISTLTIQRTEQRDSAMYRCASSMLAGVSADTQYFGPGTRLTVL.

This clone was detected only once. This sequence joins TRBV13 and TRBJ2-7, with TRBD1 matching over 7 bases. Per germline, CDR1 PRHDT and CDR2 FYEKMQ (reference sequence). V was clipped by 5 bases and J by 0 bases; unmatched bases: 7. The CDR3 is made up of 15 amino acids. The CDR3 spells CASSPEGGDSYEQYF. The CDR3 bases are TGTGCCAGCAGCCCGGAAGGGGGCGACTCCTACGAGCAGTACTTC. Using reference TRBV13 and TRBJ2-7 for the parts outside the CDR3, the full variable domain is AAGVIQSPRHLIKEKRETATLKCYPIPRHDTVYWYQQGPGQDPQFLISFYEKMQSDKGSIPDRFSAQQFSDYHSELNMSSLELGDSALYFCASSPEGGDSYEQYFGPGTRLTVT.

This chain connects TRBV7-9 to TRBJ2-3; 14 nucleotides align to TRBD2. The junction had 13 bases not matched to a gene; V was cut back by 5 bases and J by 6 bases. The CDR3 spans 18 residues. Germline V CDR1 and CDR2: SEHNR, FQNEAQ (reference sequence). The CDR3 sequence is CASSPGTSGRGPSDTQYF. CDR3 bases: TGTGCCAGCAGCCCCGGGACTAGCGGGAGAGGCCCCAGCGATACGCAGTATTTT.

The chain joins TRBV5-1 to TRBJ2-1; D ambiguous. Trimming cost V 0 bases and J 9 bases, with 13 bases left between them. The germline gives CDR1 SGHRS, CDR2 YFSETQ. The CDR3 is 14 residues long. Here the CDR3 reads CASSLAPTPGEQFF. For the CDR3, the DNA is TGCGCCAGCAGCTTGGCTCCCACTCCCGGTGAGCAGTTCTTC.